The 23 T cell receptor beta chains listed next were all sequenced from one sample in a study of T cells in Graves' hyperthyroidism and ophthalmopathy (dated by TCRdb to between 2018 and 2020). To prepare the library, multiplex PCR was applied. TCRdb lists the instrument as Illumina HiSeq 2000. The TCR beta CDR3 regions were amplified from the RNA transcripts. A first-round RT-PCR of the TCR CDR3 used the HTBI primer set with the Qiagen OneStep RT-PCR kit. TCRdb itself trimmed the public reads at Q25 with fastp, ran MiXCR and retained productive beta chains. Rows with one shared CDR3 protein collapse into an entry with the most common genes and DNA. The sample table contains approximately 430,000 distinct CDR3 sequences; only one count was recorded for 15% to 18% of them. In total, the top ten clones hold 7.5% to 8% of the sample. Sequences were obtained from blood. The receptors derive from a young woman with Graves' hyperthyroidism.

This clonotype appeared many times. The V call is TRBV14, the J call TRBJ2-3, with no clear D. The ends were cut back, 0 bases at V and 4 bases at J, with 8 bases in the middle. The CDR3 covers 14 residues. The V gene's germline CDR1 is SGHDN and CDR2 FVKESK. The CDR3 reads CASSQEGNPDTQYF. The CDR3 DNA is TGTGCCAGCAGCCAAGAAGGAAATCCAGATACGCAGTATTTT.

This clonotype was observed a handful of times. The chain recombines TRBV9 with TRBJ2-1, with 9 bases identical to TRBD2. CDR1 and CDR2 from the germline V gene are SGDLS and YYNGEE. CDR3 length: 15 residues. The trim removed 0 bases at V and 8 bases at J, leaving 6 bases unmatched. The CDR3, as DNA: TGTGCCAGCAGCGTAGACAGCGGGAGGCTGGATGAGCAGTTCTTC. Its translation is CASSVDSGRLDEQFF.

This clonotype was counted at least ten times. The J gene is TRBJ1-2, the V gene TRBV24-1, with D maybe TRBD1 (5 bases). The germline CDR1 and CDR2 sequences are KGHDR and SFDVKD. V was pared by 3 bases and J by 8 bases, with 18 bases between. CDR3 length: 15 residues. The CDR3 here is CATSDEHSGTGGYTF. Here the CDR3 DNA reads TGTGCCACCAGTGATGAACATTCCGGGACTGGAGGCTACACCTTC.

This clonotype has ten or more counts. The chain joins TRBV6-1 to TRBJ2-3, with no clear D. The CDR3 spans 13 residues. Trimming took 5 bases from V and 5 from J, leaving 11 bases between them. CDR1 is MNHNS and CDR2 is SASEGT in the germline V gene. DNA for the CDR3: TGTGCCAGCAGTCACCTTAGAGGAGATACGCAGTATTTT. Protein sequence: CASSHLRGDTQYF.

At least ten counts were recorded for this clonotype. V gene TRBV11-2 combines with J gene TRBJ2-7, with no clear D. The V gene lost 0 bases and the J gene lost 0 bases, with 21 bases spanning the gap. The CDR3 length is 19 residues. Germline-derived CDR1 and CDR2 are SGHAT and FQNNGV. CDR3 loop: CASSLDPPASLLRSYEQYF. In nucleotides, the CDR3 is TGTGCCAGCAGCTTAGATCCACCAGCTTCACTCCTGCGCTCCTACGAGCAGTACTTC.

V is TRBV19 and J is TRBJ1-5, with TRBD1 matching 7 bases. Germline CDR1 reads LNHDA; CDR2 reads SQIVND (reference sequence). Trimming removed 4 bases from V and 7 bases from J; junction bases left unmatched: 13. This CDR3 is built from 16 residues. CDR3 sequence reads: CASSSDREVRGQPQHF. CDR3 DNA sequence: TGTGCCAGTAGTAGCGACAGGGAAGTAAGAGGGCAGCCCCAGCATTTT.

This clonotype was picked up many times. CDR3 region: CASSFRQGGTYEQYF. The CDR3, as DNA: TGTGCCAGCAGTTTTAGGCAGGGAGGTACCTACGAGCAGTACTTC. The chain is built from TRBV27 and TRBJ2-7; D is possibly TRBD2 (6 bases). V was pared by 3 bases and J by 2 bases, with 14 bases between. This CDR3 contains 15 residues. Germline CDR1 is MNHEY and CDR2 is SMNVEV (reference sequence).

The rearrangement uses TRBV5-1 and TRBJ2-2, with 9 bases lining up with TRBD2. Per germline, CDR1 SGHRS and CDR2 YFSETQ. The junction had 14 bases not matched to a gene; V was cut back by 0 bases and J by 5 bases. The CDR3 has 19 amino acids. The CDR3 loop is CASSLGYLAGPLSTGELFF. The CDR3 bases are TGCGCCAGCAGCTTGGGGTACCTAGCGGGACCCCTATCGACCGGGGAGCTGTTTTTT.

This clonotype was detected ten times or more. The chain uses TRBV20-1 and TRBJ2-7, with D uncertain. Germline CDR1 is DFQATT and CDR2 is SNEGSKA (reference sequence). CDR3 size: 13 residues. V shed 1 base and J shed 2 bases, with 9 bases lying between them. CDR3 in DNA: TGCAGTGCTAGAGGTCCATCCACCTACGAGCAGTACTTC. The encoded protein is CSARGPSTYEQYF.

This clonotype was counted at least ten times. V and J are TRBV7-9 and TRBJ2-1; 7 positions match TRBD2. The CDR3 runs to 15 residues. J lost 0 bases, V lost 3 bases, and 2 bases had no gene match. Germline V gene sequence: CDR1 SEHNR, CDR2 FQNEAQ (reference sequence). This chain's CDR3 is CASSLRGSSYNEQFF. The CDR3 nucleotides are TGTGCCAGCAGCTTGCGGGGGAGCTCCTACAATGAGCAGTTCTTC.

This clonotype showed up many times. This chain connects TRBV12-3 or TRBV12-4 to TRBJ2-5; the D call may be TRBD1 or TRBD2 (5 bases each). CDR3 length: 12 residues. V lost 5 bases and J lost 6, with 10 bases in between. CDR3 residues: CASSDRGKTQYF. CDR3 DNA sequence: TGTGCCAGCAGTGACCGGGGCAAGACCCAGTACTTC.

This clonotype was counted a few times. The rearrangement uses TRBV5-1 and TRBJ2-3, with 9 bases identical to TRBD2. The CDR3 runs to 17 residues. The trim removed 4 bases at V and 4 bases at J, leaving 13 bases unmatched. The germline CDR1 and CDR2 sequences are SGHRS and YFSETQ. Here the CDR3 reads CASSLSPGAGGSDTQYF. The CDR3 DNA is TGCGCCAGCAGCCTATCTCCGGGAGCGGGAGGTTCAGATACGCAGTATTTT.

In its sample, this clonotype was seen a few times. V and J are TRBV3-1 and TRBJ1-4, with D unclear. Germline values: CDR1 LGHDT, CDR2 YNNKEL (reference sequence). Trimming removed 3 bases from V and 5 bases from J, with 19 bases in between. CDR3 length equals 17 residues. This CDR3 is CASSQMSRNPLNEKLFF. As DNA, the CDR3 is TGTGCCAGCAGCCAGATGTCCCGGAACCCCCTAAATGAAAAACTGTTTTTT.

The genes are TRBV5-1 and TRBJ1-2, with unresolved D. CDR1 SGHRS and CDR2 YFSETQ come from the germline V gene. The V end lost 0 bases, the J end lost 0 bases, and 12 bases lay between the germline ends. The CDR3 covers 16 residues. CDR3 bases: TGCGCCAGCAGCTTGGAGCCCCAGGCGACTAACTATGGCTACACCTTC. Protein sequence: CASSLEPQATNYGYTF.

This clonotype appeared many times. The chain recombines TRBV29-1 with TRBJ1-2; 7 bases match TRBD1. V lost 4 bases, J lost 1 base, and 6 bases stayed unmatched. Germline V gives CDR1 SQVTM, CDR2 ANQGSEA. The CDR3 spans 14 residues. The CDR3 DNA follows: TGCAGCGTTGGAAAGGGACAGAGTAACTATGGCTACACCTTC. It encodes CSVGKGQSNYGYTF.

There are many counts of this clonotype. This chain's CDR3 is CASSHGTFTPVAQYF. CDR3 coding DNA: TGTGCCAGCAGCCACGGGACATTCACCCCCGTTGCGCAGTATTTT. The chain couples TRBV7-9 to TRBJ2-3, with D perhaps TRBD1 (6 bases). Trimming removed 5 bases from V and 10 bases from J, with 22 bases in between. Germline values: CDR1 SEHNR, CDR2 FQNEAQ (reference sequence). The CDR3 sequence is 15 residues long.

The CDR3 nucleotides are TGTGCCAGCAGCGTACCGGACAGGGTGCCCTACAATGAGCAGTTCTTC. It yields the protein CASSVPDRVPYNEQFF. The V gene is TRBV9, the J gene TRBJ2-1, with 8 bases identical to TRBD1. The CDR3 consists of 16 residues. The V segment lost 1 base and the J segment 2 bases; nucleotides outside the gene matches: 5. Germline V gives CDR1 SGDLS, CDR2 YYNGEE. Looking up the rest from reference TRBV9 and TRBJ2-1 gives the full variable domain: DSGVTQTPKHLITATGQRVTLRCSPRSGDLSVYWYQQSLDQGLQFLIQYYNGEERAKGNILERFSAQQFPDLHSELNLSSLELGDSALYFCASSVPDRVPYNEQFFGPGTRLTVL.

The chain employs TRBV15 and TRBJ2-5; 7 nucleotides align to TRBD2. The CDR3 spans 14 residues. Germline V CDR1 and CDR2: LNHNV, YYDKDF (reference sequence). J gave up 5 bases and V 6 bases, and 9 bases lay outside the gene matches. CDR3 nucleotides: TGTGCCACCAGTCTAGACGGGAGGTTTGAGACCCAGTACTTC. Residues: CATSLDGRFETQYF.

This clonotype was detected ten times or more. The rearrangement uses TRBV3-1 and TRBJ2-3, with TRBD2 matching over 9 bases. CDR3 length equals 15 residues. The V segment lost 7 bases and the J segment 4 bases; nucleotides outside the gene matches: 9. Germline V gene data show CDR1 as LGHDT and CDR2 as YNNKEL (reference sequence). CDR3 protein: CASNWRGGSADTQYF. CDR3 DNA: TGTGCCAGCAACTGGCGGGGGGGCAGTGCAGATACGCAGTATTTT.

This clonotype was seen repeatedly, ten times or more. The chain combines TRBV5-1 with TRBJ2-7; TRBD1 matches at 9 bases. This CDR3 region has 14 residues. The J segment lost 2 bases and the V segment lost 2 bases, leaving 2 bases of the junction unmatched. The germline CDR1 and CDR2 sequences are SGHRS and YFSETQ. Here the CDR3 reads CASSFGQGTYEQYF. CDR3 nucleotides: TGCGCCAGCAGCTTCGGACAGGGGACCTACGAGCAGTACTTC. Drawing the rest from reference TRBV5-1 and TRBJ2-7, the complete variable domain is KAGVTQTPRYLIKTRGQQVTLSCSPISGHRSVSWYQQTPGQGLQFLFEYFSETQRNKGNFPGRFSGRQFSNSRSEMNVSTLELGDSALYLCASSFGQGTYEQYFGPGTRLTVT.

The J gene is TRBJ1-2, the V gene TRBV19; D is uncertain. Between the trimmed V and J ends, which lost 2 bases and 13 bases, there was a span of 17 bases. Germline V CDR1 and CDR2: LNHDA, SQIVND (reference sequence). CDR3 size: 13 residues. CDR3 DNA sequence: TGTGCCAGTAGTATAAGTTTGTTTAGGCCCTCCACCTTC. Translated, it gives CASSISLFRPSTF. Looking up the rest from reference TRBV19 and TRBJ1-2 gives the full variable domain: DGGITQSPKYLFRKEGQNVTLSCEQNLNHDAMYWYRQDPGQGLRLIYYSQIVNDFQKGDIAEGYSVSREKKESFPLTVTSAQKNPTAFYLCASSISLFRPSTFGSGTRLTVV.

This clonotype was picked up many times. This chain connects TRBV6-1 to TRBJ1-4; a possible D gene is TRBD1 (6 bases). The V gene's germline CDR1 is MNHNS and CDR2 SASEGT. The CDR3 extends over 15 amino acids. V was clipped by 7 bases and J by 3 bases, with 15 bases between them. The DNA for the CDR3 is TGTGCCAGCACACACCCCAGGGGATCTAATGAAAAACTGTTTTTT. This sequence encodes CASTHPRGSNEKLFF.

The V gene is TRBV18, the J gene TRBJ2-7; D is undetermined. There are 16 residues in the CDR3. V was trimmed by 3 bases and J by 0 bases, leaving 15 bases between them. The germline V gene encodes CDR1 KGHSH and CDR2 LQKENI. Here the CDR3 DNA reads TGTGCCAGCTCACCGTTCGACGGGTGGACCTCCTACGAGCAGTACTTC. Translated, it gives CASSPFDGWTSYEQYF.